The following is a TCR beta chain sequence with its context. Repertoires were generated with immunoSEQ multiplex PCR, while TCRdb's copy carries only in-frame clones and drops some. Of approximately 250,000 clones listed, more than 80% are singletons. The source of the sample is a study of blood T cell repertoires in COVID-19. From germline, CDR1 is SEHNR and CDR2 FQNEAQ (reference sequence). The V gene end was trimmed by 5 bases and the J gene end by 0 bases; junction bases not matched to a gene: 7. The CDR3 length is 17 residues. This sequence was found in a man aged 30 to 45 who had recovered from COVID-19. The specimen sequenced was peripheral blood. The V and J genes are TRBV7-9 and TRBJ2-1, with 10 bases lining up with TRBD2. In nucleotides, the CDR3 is TGTGCCAGCAGCCATCCTATAGCGGGGGGCTCCTACAATGAGCAGTTCTTC. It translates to CASSHPIAGGSYNEQFF.